A selection of T cell receptor beta chains follows, all from one sample in a study of blood T cell repertoires in COVID-19. Clones were read by immunoSEQ multiplex PCR, and TCRdb kept only the in-frame ones, dropping some. The sample records around 300,000 clones, roughly 87% being singletons. Sequences were obtained from peripheral blood. The source of these receptors is a man aged 18 to 29 with active or convalescent COVID-19. CDR3s include the opening cysteine and the closing phenylalanine or tryptophan. A D gene is named only where the DNA matches it firmly. Size tells how often a clone was seen (once, few, many) or the class of an expanded clone, and some rows leave it out.

V gene	clone size	D gene	J gene	CDR3 DNA	CDR3 protein
TRBV10-1	NA	NA	TRBJ2-1	TGCGCCAGCAGTGGCTACTCAAGCTCCTACAATGAGCAGTTCTTC	CASSGYSSSYNEQFF
TRBV27	NA	TRBD2	TRBJ2-4	TGTGCCAGCAGTTTCCGGGGGGGCCTATCCAAAAACATTCAGTACTTC	CASSFRGGLSKNIQYF
TRBV9	NA	TRBD2	TRBJ2-7	TGTGCCAGCAGCGTAGGGCTAGACAGCGGGGGGCTAGTCTACGAGCAGTACTTC	CASSVGLDSGGLVYEQYF
TRBV3-1/TRBV3-2	once	NA	TRBJ1-5	TGTGCCAGCAGCGGGGGGTCGAATCAGCCCCAGCATTTT	CASSGGSNQPQHF
TRBV6-1	once	NA	TRBJ1-4	TGTGCCAGCAGTGAAAGTATGGGATGGGGGGCAACTAATGAAAAACTGTTTTTT	CASSESMGWGATNEKLFF
TRBV7-9	NA	TRBD2	TRBJ2-1	TGTGCCAGCACCTCAAGCGGGGGGCCCTCCTACAATGAGCAGTTCTTC	CASTSSGGPSYNEQFF
TRBV5-1	NA	NA	TRBJ1-1	TGCGCCAGCAGCTTCTCCTTTGTGAACACTGAAGCTTTCTTT	CASSFSFVNTEAFF
TRBV3-1/TRBV3-2	NA	TRBD2	TRBJ2-1	TGTGCCAGCAGCCAAGGCGGGGGGGAGGTGGGGTCGTCCTACAATGAGCAGTTCTTC	CASSQGGGEVGSSYNEQFF
TRBV9	few	TRBD2	TRBJ2-5	TGTGCCAGCAGCGTTAGCGGGGGGGCGGTTGGAGAGACCCAGTACTTC	CASSVSGGAVGETQYF
TRBV27	NA	TRBD1	TRBJ2-2	TGTGCCAGCAGTTCGTCCCGGGACAGGGGGCTGTGGCCCGGGGAGCTGTTTTTT	CASSSSRDRGLWPGELFF
TRBV5-6	NA	TRBD1	TRBJ2-2	TGTGCCAGCAGCCCGGGACAGGGAAGGTCCGGGGAGCTGTTTTTT	CASSPGQGRSGELFF
TRBV3-1/TRBV3-2	NA	TRBD2	TRBJ2-1	TGTGCCAGCAGCCGAGGGACTAGCGGAGGAAATGAGCAGTTCTTC	CASSRGTSGGNEQFF
TRBV4-1	NA	TRBD1	TRBJ2-7	TGCGCCAGCAGCCAAGCGGGACAGGGGATCTACGAGCAGTACTTC	CASSQAGQGIYEQYF